A single sample gave rise to the 30 T cell receptor beta chains below, sequenced in a study of blood T cell repertoires in COVID-19. Here immunoSEQ multiplex PCR was the method, and the copy in TCRdb shows in-frame clones only, minus some. Seen here are 200,000 or so clones, around 80% observed once, and the top ten hold over 13%. Sequencing was done on a sample of peripheral blood. Receptors originate from a man aged 25 to 40 with active or convalescent COVID-19.

The chain is built from TRBV5-3 and TRBJ1-2, with no clear D. TRBV5-3 is noted as an ORF with a role that remains uncertain. V was cut by 1 base and J by 0 bases, with 22 bases left in between. The CDR3 covers 19 residues. CDR3 protein: CARSLIQAGRIRTNYGYTF. Here the CDR3 DNA reads TGTGCCAGAAGCTTGATCCAGGCAGGTCGTATTCGGACTAACTATGGCTACACCTTC.

This clone has just a few counts. The junction departs from germline at one end; a sequencing error may be responsible. The chain is built from TRBV10-3 and TRBJ1-6, with a tentative D call TRBD1 (5 bases). Germline V gene lookup returns CDR1 ENHRY and CDR2 SYGVKD. The CDR3 runs 14 residues. The CDR3 here is CASSGAEKYSPLHF. CDR3 nucleotides: TGTGCCAGCAGTGGGGCAGAGAAGTATTCACCCCTCCACTTT.

The chain couples TRBV19 to TRBJ1-1; D is unresolved. CDR3 length equals 17 residues. Trimming shortened V by 3 bases and J by 2 bases, and 19 bases separated the two germline ends. Germline values: CDR1 LNHDA, CDR2 SQIVND (reference sequence). As DNA, the CDR3 is TGTGCCAGTAGTATGGGTAGGTGGTACGAGGGCAACACTGAAGCTTTCTTT. It is translated as CASSMGRWYEGNTEAFF.

This chain links TRBV5-1 with TRBJ1-1, with TRBD1 as a possible D gene (5 bases). Trimming stripped 2 bases from V and 4 bases from J, with 9 bases between. Germline values: CDR1 SGHRS, CDR2 YFSETQ. The CDR3 covers 13 residues. In DNA form, the CDR3 reads TGCGCCAGCAGCTTCCAGGGAGGCACTGAAGCTTTCTTT. Translating it yields CASSFQGGTEAFF.

V usage is TRBV6-2 or TRBV6-3 and J usage is TRBJ2-5; TRBD1 aligns across 7 bases. V dropped 5 bases and J dropped 5; count of bases not matched to a gene: 8. Germline CDR1 reads MNHEY; CDR2 reads SVGEGT. The CDR3 has 14 amino acids. The CDR3 DNA reads TGTGCCAGCAGTCCCAGACAGGGATGGGAGACCCAGTACTTC. It codes for CASSPRQGWETQYF.

V usage is TRBV6-2 or TRBV6-3 and J usage is TRBJ2-1, with no clear D. Trimming took off 5 bases at V and 10 bases at J, with 24 bases between the two ends. The CDR3 runs 16 residues. The V gene's germline CDR1 is MNHEY and CDR2 SVGEGT. The CDR3 coding sequence is TGTGCCAGCAGTCGACCCGCCCTCGACTCCGGCGGCGAGCAGTTCTTC. Translation: CASSRPALDSGGEQFF.

This sequence joins TRBV30 and TRBJ1-2; maybe TRBD1 (5 bases). The CDR3 runs to 12 residues. CDR1 GTSNPN and CDR2 SVGIG come from the germline V gene (reference sequence). The chain's CDR3 is CAHRPGEYGYTF. Here the CDR3 DNA reads TGTGCACATAGGCCGGGGGAATATGGCTACACCTTC.

J is TRBJ2-1 and V is TRBV4-1; D may be TRBD2 (6 bases). Germline lookup yields CDR1 MGHRA and CDR2 YSYEKL. Trimming took 1 base from V and 4 from J, leaving 11 bases between them. This CDR3 is built from 15 residues. CDR3 sequence (DNA): TGCGCCAGCAGCCAAGCCGGTAGCGGTTACAATGAGCAGTTCTTC. Translated, it gives CASSQAGSGYNEQFF.

The chain combines TRBV7-2 with TRBJ2-7; TRBD2 matches at 16 bases. Germline values: CDR1 SGHTA, CDR2 FQGNSA. V gave up 5 bases and J gave up 3 bases; unmatched junction bases: 10. The CDR3 is made up of 18 amino acids. The CDR3 DNA reads as TGTGCCAGCAGCCCTTCGGGACTAGCGGGAGGGGTTAACTACGAGCAGTACTTC. Protein sequence: CASSPSGLAGGVNYEQYF.

The J gene is TRBJ2-7, the V gene TRBV20-1; 13 bases agree with TRBD2. V dropped 3 bases and J dropped 1; count of bases not matched to a gene: 3. Germline CDR1 is DFQATT and CDR2 is SNEGSKA (reference sequence). This CDR3 has 15 amino acids. CDR3 sequence (DNA): TGCAGTGCTAGTGGACTAGCGGGAGCGTCCTACGAGCAGTACTTC. The encoded protein is CSASGLAGASYEQYF.

This clone was observed a few times. The chain employs TRBV7-2 and TRBJ2-7; D unclear. V was pared by 1 base and J by 1 base, with 14 bases between. Germline-derived CDR1 and CDR2 are SGHTA and FQGNSA. This CDR3 is 16 amino acids long. CDR3 sequence (DNA): TGTGCCAGCAGCTTAGGAGGCGTGTCGACTTCCTACGAGCAGTACTTC. Translating gives CASSLGGVSTSYEQYF.

This rearrangement joins TRBV11-2 to TRBJ1-5; D remains unclear. V shed 1 base and J shed 5 bases, with 9 bases lying between them. Looked up from germline, CDR1 is SGHAT and CDR2 is FQNNGV. The CDR3 is 14 residues long. The CDR3 loop reads CASSLVSRYQPQHF. The DNA of the CDR3 is TGTGCCAGCAGCTTAGTTTCTAGGTATCAGCCCCAGCATTTT.

This clone was detected once. The chain is built from TRBV2 and TRBJ1-1; no firm D call. Germline V gives CDR1 SNHLY, CDR2 FYNNEI. V gave up 0 bases and J gave up 2 bases, with 10 bases separating them. The CDR3 totals 15 residues. The CDR3 DNA is TGTGCCAGCAGTGAAGCAAGAGGGATAAACACTGAAGCTTTCTTT. Residues: CASSEARGINTEAFF.

This clone was counted a single time. The chain has TRBV11-2 and TRBJ2-7; 8 positions match TRBD2. Germline CDR1 reads SGHAT; CDR2 reads FQNNGV. After removal of 6 bases from V and 2 bases from J, the junction contained 3 bases not matched to a gene. This CDR3 has 13 amino acids. The CDR3 bases are TGTGCCAGCAGTGTAGCGGGGACCTACGAGCAGTACGTC. It specifies CASSVAGTYEQYV.

This chain joins TRBV6-5 and TRBJ2-7; tentative D call: TRBD2 (6 bases). Germline V gene lookup returns CDR1 MNHEY and CDR2 SVGAGI. The CDR3 contains 14 residues. V lost 5 bases and J lost 2, with 13 bases in between. CDR3 nucleotide sequence: TGTGCCAGCAGTCGGGACGGGGGACCCTACGAGCAGTACTTC. It yields the protein CASSRDGGPYEQYF.

This clone was recorded only once. The genes are TRBV19 and TRBJ1-4, with D tentatively TRBD1 (6 bases). The V end lost 2 bases, the J end lost 0 bases, and 10 bases lay between the germline ends. In germline, CDR1 is LNHDA, CDR2 SQIVND (reference sequence). The CDR3 length is 16 residues. The CDR3: CASSILQGTTNEKLFF. Written as DNA, the CDR3 is TGTGCCAGTAGTATACTCCAGGGGACAACTAATGAAAAACTGTTTTTT. The variable domain in full, completed from reference TRBV19 and TRBJ1-4, reads DGGITQSPKYLFRKEGQNVTLSCEQNLNHDAMYWYRQDPGQGLRLIYYSQIVNDFQKGDIAEGYSVSREKKESFPLTVTSAQKNPTAFYLCASSILQGTTNEKLFFGSGTQLSVL.

The J gene is TRBJ1-2, the V gene TRBV9; 7 bases fit TRBD1. The CDR3 totals 15 residues. After removal of 3 bases from V and 4 bases from J, the junction contained 9 bases not matched to a gene. The V gene's germline CDR1 is SGDLS and CDR2 YYNGEE. CDR3 protein: CASSARQGESYGYTF. CDR3 in DNA: TGTGCCAGCAGCGCTCGACAGGGTGAAAGCTATGGCTACACCTTC.

This chain joins TRBV14 and TRBJ1-2; no clear D gene. The CDR3 totals 15 residues. Trimming pared 4 bases from V and 7 bases from J, leaving 19 bases between. Looked up from germline, CDR1 is SGHDN and CDR2 is FVKESK. CDR3 coding DNA: TGTGCCAGCAGCCCTTGGGAGGGCCAACAGTTTGGCTACACCTTC. Translation gives CASSPWEGQQFGYTF.

A single count supports this clone. The genes are TRBV30 and TRBJ2-7; 16 bases are shared with TRBD2. The length of the CDR3 is 17 residues. CDR1 GTSNPN and CDR2 SVGIG come from the germline V gene (reference sequence). The ends lost 3 bases at V and 3 bases at J; junction bases unmatched: 8. The CDR3 DNA follows: TGTGCCTGGAGGGTAAAGGGACTAGCGGGAGGGCACTACGAGCAGTACTTC. This codes for CAWRVKGLAGGHYEQYF. The variable domain in full, with the rest retrieved from reference TRBV30 and TRBJ2-7, is SQTIHQWPATLVQPVGSPLSLECTVEGTSNPNLYWYRQAAGRGLQLLFYSVGIGQISSEVPQNLSASRPQDRQFILSSKKLLLSDSGFYLCAWRVKGLAGGHYEQYFGPGTRLTVT.

CDR3 coding DNA: TGTGCCAGCAGCCCCGGGACTAGGCCCCAGTACTTC. As protein: CASSPGTRPQYF. This rearrangement joins TRBV12-3 or TRBV12-4 to TRBJ2-7, with 8 bases lining up with TRBD2. Trimming removed 6 bases from V and 10 bases from J; junction bases left unmatched: 8. This CDR3 spans 12 amino acids.

This chain connects TRBV4-3 to TRBJ2-1; 10 nucleotides match TRBD2. Germline-derived CDR1 and CDR2 are LGHNA and YSLEER. V trimming: 0 bases; J trimming: 7 bases; junction bases outside the gene matches: 9. The CDR3 is 17 residues long. The CDR3 region is CASSQDTGSGRANEQFF. In DNA, the CDR3 is TGCGCCAGCAGCCAAGATACTGGAAGCGGGAGGGCGAATGAGCAGTTCTTC.

The rearrangement links TRBV5-5 to TRBJ1-1; D perhaps matches TRBD1 (6 bases). V was pared by 2 bases and J by 4 bases, with 9 bases between. Germline V lookup: CDR1 SGHKS, CDR2 YYEKEE (reference sequence). This CDR3 has 13 amino acids. The CDR3 is CASSLTGSTEAFF. As DNA, the CDR3 is TGTGCCAGCAGCTTAACAGGGTCCACTGAAGCTTTCTTT.

The chain has TRBV7-2 and TRBJ2-1; D may be TRBD2 (5 bases). The CDR3 spans 14 residues. CDR1 is SGHTA and CDR2 is FQGNSA in the germline V gene. Trimming pared 1 base from V and 8 bases from J, leaving 12 bases between. The CDR3 here is CASSLGSGGYEQFF. CDR3 DNA sequence: TGTGCCAGCAGCTTAGGCTCTGGAGGATATGAGCAGTTCTTC. Full variable domain (outside the CDR3, taken from reference TRBV7-2 and TRBJ2-1): GAGVSQSPSNKVTEKGKDVELRCDPISGHTALYWYRQSLGQGLEFLIYFQGNSAPDKSGLPSDRFSAERTGGSVSTLTIQRTQQEDSAVYLCASSLGSGGYEQFFGPGTRLTVL.

The chain recombines TRBV9 with TRBJ2-5; D is perhaps TRBD2 (5 bases). The CDR3 consists of 15 residues. Germline V gene sequence: CDR1 SGDLS, CDR2 YYNGEE. With 0 bases removed from V and 1 base from J, the gap between germline ends came to 10 bases. CDR3 sequence reads: CASSVAGGPQETQYF. DNA of the CDR3: TGTGCCAGCAGCGTAGCAGGCGGGCCCCAAGAGACCCAGTACTTC.

The chain is built from TRBV28 and TRBJ1-2; D remains unclear. The CDR3 is made up of 17 amino acids. Trimming stripped 5 bases from V and 3 bases from J, with 22 bases between. CDR1 MDHEN and CDR2 SYDVKM come from the germline V gene. CDR3 residues: CASSPGAPLMVYYGYTF. For the CDR3, the DNA is TGTGCCAGCAGTCCGGGTGCGCCCCTCATGGTTTACTATGGCTACACCTTC.

The rearrangement uses TRBV5-4 and TRBJ2-1; 9 bases map to TRBD2. J was trimmed by 5 bases and V by 1 base; bases with no gene match: 16. The length of the CDR3 is 19 residues. CDR1 is SGHNT and CDR2 is YYREEE in the germline V gene (reference sequence). This CDR3 reads CASSLSPWAAGGSDNEQFF. CDR3 nucleotide sequence: TGTGCCAGCAGCTTGAGCCCGTGGGCCGCGGGAGGGTCCGACAATGAGCAGTTCTTC.

J is TRBJ1-2 and V is TRBV4-1; TRBD1 aligns across 10 bases. Germline V gives CDR1 MGHRA, CDR2 YSYEKL. Trimming at V came to 0 bases and at J to 12 bases, leaving 10 bases not matched to a gene. CDR3 length equals 15 residues. The CDR3: CASSQDSGDRGYHTF. CDR3 sequence (DNA): TGCGCCAGCAGCCAAGACTCGGGGGACAGGGGATATCACACCTTC.

This clone was seen only a few times. The chain is built from TRBV19 and TRBJ1-1; D ambiguous. The CDR3 length is 15 residues. The germline CDR1 and CDR2 sequences are LNHDA and SQIVND (reference sequence). V gave up 9 bases and J gave up 1 base, with 18 bases separating them. The CDR3 here is CASETRVATNTEAFF. CDR3 DNA: TGTGCCAGCGAGACGAGGGTGGCCACGAACACTGAAGCTTTCTTT.

This chain joins TRBV7-9 and TRBJ2-2, with 11 bases fitting TRBD1. CDR1 SEHNR and CDR2 FQNEAQ come from the germline V gene (reference sequence). The CDR3 is 15 amino acids. The ends lost 4 bases at V and 5 bases at J; junction bases unmatched: 3. CDR3 DNA: TGTGCCAGCAGCTCGGGACAGGGGGGGACCGGGGAGCTGTTTTTT. As protein: CASSSGQGGTGELFF.

The genes are TRBV28 and TRBJ2-1; TRBD1 matches at 11 bases. This CDR3 spans 15 amino acids. V lost 4 bases to trimming and J lost 7 bases; unmatched junction nucleotides: 6. Per the germline V gene, CDR1 is MDHEN and CDR2 is SYDVKM. The CDR3 bases are TGTGCCAGCAGTTCTATAGGGACAGGGGGGAATGAGCAGTTCTTC. It yields the protein CASSSIGTGGNEQFF.